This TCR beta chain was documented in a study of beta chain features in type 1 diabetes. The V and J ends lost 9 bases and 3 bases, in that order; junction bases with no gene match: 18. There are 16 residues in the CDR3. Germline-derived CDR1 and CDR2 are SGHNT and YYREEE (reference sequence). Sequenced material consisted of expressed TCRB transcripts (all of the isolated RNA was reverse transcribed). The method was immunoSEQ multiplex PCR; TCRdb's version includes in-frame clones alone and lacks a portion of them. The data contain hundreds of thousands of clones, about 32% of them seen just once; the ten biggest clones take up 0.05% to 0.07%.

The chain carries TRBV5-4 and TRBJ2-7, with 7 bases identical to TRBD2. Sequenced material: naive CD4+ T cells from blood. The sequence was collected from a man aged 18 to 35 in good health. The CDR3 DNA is TGTGCCACCACCGCGGCAGAGGGCGGGAGCCGCTACGAGCAGTACTTC. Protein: CATTAAEGGSRYEQYF. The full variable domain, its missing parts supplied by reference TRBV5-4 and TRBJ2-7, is ETGVTQSPTHLIKTRGQQVTLRCSSQSGHNTVSWYQQALGQGPQFIFQYYREEENGRGNFPPRFSGLQFPNYSSELNVNALELDDSALYLCATTAAEGGSRYEQYFGPGTRLTVT.